This T cell receptor (beta chain) appears in the sequencing data of a study of blood T cell repertoires in COVID-19 (dated by TCRdb to about 2020). About the investigation overall: The collaborator samples originated in the United States, Italy and Spain and spanned the acute and convalescent phases of COVID-19. The prospective study material was composed of cDNA or gDNA derived from T cells, B-cell-depleted T cells, or PBMCs. The dataset comprised deeply sampled blood TCRbeta repertoires from subjects exposed to, actively infected with, or recovered from COVID-19. The repertoires were made available in a free public database intended to serve as a resource for research on the immune response to SARS-CoV-2. The samples were drawn from two sources: the first 160 participants of the ongoing ImmuneRACE study, and approximately 1,300 subjects contributed by 6 global collaborators. Sample metadata almost always included a de-identified subject ID, COVID-19 status, age in years and sex. Where available, HLA class I and class II types were obtained from metadata supplied by the sample provider rather than from assay-based typing. Results the study describes overall, beyond this receptor: Clinical and demographic metadata were provided uncurated, with the amount varying by source and participant.

Measured from the cysteine to the phenylalanine, the CDR3 is 13 residues long. Only the CDR3 part of the read is kept: 39 bases, read in frame from the first base. CDR1 and CDR2 (SNHLY, FYNNEI) derive from the germline V gene. V drops 3 bases and J drops 5 bases, leaving 7 bases in between. TCRbeta CDR3 regions were amplified from genomic DNA by means of the immunoSEQ Assay, a bias-controlled multiplex PCR. Per the source publication's procedure: The number of nucleated cells in each sample was estimated by amplification of reference gene primers within the assay. Sequence reads were collapsed and filtered to measure the absolute abundance of every unique TCRbeta CDR3 rearrangement. For each sample, productive Simpson clonality was calculated as the square root of Simpson's diversity index across productive rearrangements. The source is immuneACCESS, and TCRdb retained only in-frame sequences with V and J called. Part of the clones is not carried over; for the studies checked, unresolved V genes explain less than half of this, and the remainder is unexplained. The DNA was the basis for D and trimming; V, J and clone size are from that table. Counted in this sample were about 190,000 clones; 70% to 90% of them appeared once. Approximately 5.5% of the sample belongs to the ten largest clones.

Whole blood was collected in K2EDTA tubes by collaborating institutions according to the institutions' own protocols. For TCRbeta analysis, collaborators shipped samples as frozen whole blood, isolated PBMCs, or DNA extracted from either of those sample types. This clone occurred once. Its specific antigen is unknown. No per-base quality is available; no much larger clone lies one base away. The sequence is built from TRBV2 and TRBJ2-2, with TRBD1 perhaps the D gene, on 5 matching bases. The receptor was isolated from a middle-aged man with active or convalescent COVID-19. Sequenced input: peripheral blood. CDR3 loop: CASSDRGTGELFF. The DNA sequence reads TGTGCCAGCAGTGATAGGGGAACCGGGGAGCTGTTTTTT.